The entry below gives a single T cell receptor beta chain sequence along with its context. This record belongs to a study of blood T cell repertoires in COVID-19. V trimming: 2 bases; J trimming: 4 bases; junction bases outside the gene matches: 4. The CDR3 is 14 residues long. Germline assignment: CDR1 SEHNR and CDR2 FQNEAQ (reference sequence). Only in-frame clones appear in the TCRdb table, and some are missing; sequencing was by immunoSEQ multiplex PCR. The sample has 20,000 to 25,000 clones; under 90% are singletons. J is TRBJ2-7 and V is TRBV7-9, with 8 bases identical to TRBD1. The sample comprised peripheral blood. This sequence was found in a man between 45 and 60 years old with active COVID-19. CDR3 in amino acids: CASSLRTGHYEQYF. Written as DNA, the CDR3 is TGTGCCAGCAGCTTACGGACAGGGCATTACGAGCAGTACTTC.